The 27 T cell receptor beta chains listed next were all sequenced from one sample in a study of shared clonotypes between healthy human individuals. Some clones are missing from TCRdb's copy, which holds only in-frame ones; the method was immunoSEQ multiplex PCR. Seen here are 400,000 to 550,000 clones, 65% to 80% observed once, and the top ten hold over 9.5%. Sample: PBMCs. Receptors were obtained from a woman aged 40 to 55 in good health. Some clones in this sample may be carry-over from other donors' samples.

The chain is built from TRBV11-1 and TRBJ1-1, with 9 bases that match TRBD1. The CDR3 length is 13 residues. Germline CDR1 is SGHAT and CDR2 is FQDESV (reference sequence). V gave up 1 base and J gave up 7 bases; unmatched junction bases: 1. Here the CDR3 reads CASSLGQGVEAFF. Here the CDR3 DNA reads TGTGCCAGCAGCTTAGGACAGGGGGTTGAAGCTTTCTTT.

The J gene is TRBJ1-2, the V gene TRBV19; TRBD1 is a possible D gene (5 bases). CDR1 is LNHDA, CDR2 SQIVND, per germline (reference sequence). The CDR3 contains 12 residues. V was cut by 5 bases and J by 4 bases, with 8 bases left in between. CDR3 loop: CASSWGGYGYTF. CDR3 in DNA: TGTGCCAGTAGTTGGGGGGGCTATGGCTACACCTTC. The full variable domain, completed using reference TRBV19 and TRBJ1-2, is DGGITQSPKYLFRKEGQNVTLSCEQNLNHDAMYWYRQDPGQGLRLIYYSQIVNDFQKGDIAEGYSVSREKKESFPLTVTSAQKNPTAFYLCASSWGGYGYTFGSGTRLTVV.

The chain carries TRBV4-2 and TRBJ2-3; no clear D. The length of the CDR3 is 15 residues. The germline V gene has CDR1 LGHNA and CDR2 YNFKEQ. V shed 3 bases and J shed 1 base, with 11 bases lying between them. The CDR3 loop reads CASSHPPGGTDTQYF. As DNA, the CDR3 is TGTGCCAGCAGCCACCCCCCGGGCGGCACAGATACGCAGTATTTT.

This clone came up many times. The V call is TRBV4-1, the J call TRBJ2-5; 8 bases map to TRBD1. CDR3 length: 16 residues. Per the germline V gene, CDR1 is MGHRA and CDR2 is YSYEKL. The V and J ends lost 4 bases and 4 bases, in that order; junction bases with no gene match: 11. The CDR3 DNA follows: TGCGCCAGCAGCCTGGACAGGGCGGGAAGTTCAGAGACCCAGTACTTC. Translated: CASSLDRAGSSETQYF.

The chain employs TRBV28 and TRBJ2-7; D gene ambiguous. The CDR3 is 16 residues long. Germline CDR1 reads MDHEN; CDR2 reads SYDVKM. Deletions cut 6 bases from V and 2 bases from J, with 20 bases between. In DNA form, the CDR3 reads TGTGCCAGCAGCCCCGCTTCGTCCGGGCGGCCCTACGAGCAGTACTTC. Translating it yields CASSPASSGRPYEQYF.

The rearrangement links TRBV7-8 to TRBJ2-3; 8 nucleotides match TRBD2. V trimming: 5 bases; J trimming: 6 bases; junction bases outside the gene matches: 10. CDR1 is SGHVS and CDR2 is FQNEAQ in the germline V gene. The CDR3 has 15 residues. The CDR3 loop is CASSQSGSRADTQYF. The DNA of the CDR3 is TGTGCCAGCAGCCAAAGCGGGAGTAGGGCCGATACGCAGTATTTT.

The chain uses TRBV7-3 and TRBJ2-1, with TRBD1 matching over 9 bases. The ends lost 4 bases at V and 8 bases at J; junction bases unmatched: 9. The CDR3 has 15 amino acids. Germline V gene lookup returns CDR1 SGHTA and CDR2 FQGTGA. The CDR3 spells CASSYRDRASDEQFF. DNA of the CDR3: TGTGCCAGCAGCTACCGGGACAGGGCTTCGGATGAGCAGTTCTTC.

This rearrangement joins TRBV2 to TRBJ2-1; D perhaps matches TRBD2 (6 bases). Trimming pared 5 bases from V and 5 bases from J, leaving 13 bases between. The CDR3 is 14 residues long. The germline CDR1 and CDR2 sequences are SNHLY and FYNNEI. The CDR3: CASSSGRAHNEQFF. As DNA, the CDR3 is TGTGCCAGCAGTAGCGGGCGGGCCCACAATGAGCAGTTCTTC.

V gene TRBV5-4 combines with J gene TRBJ2-5; D may correspond to TRBD1 or TRBD2 (6 bases each). This CDR3 region has 14 residues. Trimming pared 0 bases from V and 5 bases from J, leaving 11 bases between. Germline V gene sequence: CDR1 SGHNT, CDR2 YYREEE (reference sequence). In nucleotides, the CDR3 is TGTGCCAGCAGCTTGGCGGGGGCGGGGGAGACCCAGTACTTC. Translated, it gives CASSLAGAGETQYF.

The chain couples TRBV10-3 to TRBJ2-7; possibly TRBD1 or TRBD2 for D (6 bases each). Trimming shortened V by 3 bases and J by 6 bases, and 12 bases separated the two germline ends. The CDR3 consists of 13 residues. Germline CDR1 and CDR2: ENHRY and SYGVKD. In DNA, the CDR3 is TGTGCCATCAGTGAAGGGGGGCTTGGCGAGCAGTACTTC. Its translation is CAISEGGLGEQYF.

This clone has a handful of counts. The CDR3 DNA reads as TGCGCCAGCAGCCAAGGCTTGGTAGGGTTAGCCGGGGAGCTGTTTTTT. Its translation is CASSQGLVGLAGELFF. V and J are TRBV4-3 and TRBJ2-2; D ambiguous. Germline values: CDR1 LGHNA, CDR2 YSLEER. The ends were cut back, 1 base at V and 6 bases at J, with 15 bases in the middle. The CDR3 contains 16 residues.

This chain joins TRBV7-3 and TRBJ2-1; TRBD2 aligns across 10 bases. From germline, CDR1 is SGHTA and CDR2 FQGTGA. The CDR3 covers 16 residues. V trimming: 5 bases; J trimming: 4 bases; junction bases outside the gene matches: 8. This chain's CDR3 is CASSPQAGGGYNEQFF. Written as DNA, the CDR3 is TGTGCCAGCAGCCCCCAAGCGGGAGGGGGTTACAATGAGCAGTTCTTC.

The V and J genes are TRBV7-8 and TRBJ1-4; D remains ambiguous. CDR3 length equals 15 residues. Trimming took 0 bases from V and 7 from J, leaving 12 bases between them. Per the germline V gene, CDR1 is SGHVS and CDR2 is FQNEAQ. The CDR3 protein is CASSLAGKLGEKLFF. The CDR3 DNA follows: TGTGCCAGCAGCTTAGCGGGGAAACTCGGTGAAAAACTGTTTTTT.

The gene calls are TRBV28 and TRBJ1-2; D may be TRBD1 (5 bases). The germline V and J ends were trimmed by 5 bases and 4 bases, with 17 bases remaining between them. This CDR3 has 15 residues. CDR1 and CDR2 from the germline V gene are MDHEN and SYDVKM. The CDR3: CASSPPQTVSYGYTF. The CDR3 nucleotides are TGTGCCAGCAGTCCTCCTCAGACAGTGTCCTATGGCTACACCTTC.

This clone was detected only a few times. J is TRBJ1-4 and V is TRBV5-1; TRBD1 aligns across 7 bases. The length of the CDR3 is 15 residues. V lost 0 bases to trimming and J lost 3 bases; unmatched junction nucleotides: 2. The germline gives CDR1 SGHRS, CDR2 YFSETQ. In DNA form, the CDR3 reads TGCGCCAGCAGCTTGGCGGGGACAGCTAATGAAAAACTGTTTTTT. Translating it yields CASSLAGTANEKLFF.

The chain carries TRBV18 and TRBJ1-1; D is undetermined. The V end lost 3 bases, the J end lost 1 base, and 12 bases lay between the germline ends. The length of the CDR3 is 15 residues. Germline-derived CDR1 and CDR2 are KGHSH and LQKENI. DNA of the CDR3: TGTGCCAGCTCACCGCGGACGCTTGAGAACACTGAAGCTTTCTTT. It is translated as CASSPRTLENTEAFF.

The chain employs TRBV27 and TRBJ1-2; D possibly corresponds to TRBD1 (5 bases). From germline, CDR1 is MNHEY and CDR2 SMNVEV (reference sequence). The V end lost 4 bases, the J end lost 8 bases, and 14 bases lay between the germline ends. The CDR3 has 13 amino acids. The CDR3 reads CASSSLGAAGYTF. The DNA of the CDR3 is TGTGCCAGCAGTTCACTCGGGGCGGCAGGCTACACCTTC.

The rearrangement uses TRBV6-6 and TRBJ2-5; 9 nucleotides align to TRBD2. V gave up 6 bases and J gave up 5 bases; unmatched junction bases: 7. Looked up from germline, CDR1 is MNHNY and CDR2 is SVGAGI (reference sequence). This CDR3 has 14 residues. CDR3 nucleotide sequence: TGTGCCAGCAGGATAGCGGGAGCCTGGGAGACCCAGTACTTC. Amino acid sequence: CASRIAGAWETQYF.

The rearrangement uses TRBV20-1 and TRBJ2-7, with D unclear. The V gene's germline CDR1 is DFQATT and CDR2 SNEGSKA (reference sequence). Trimming left V 5 bases short and J 2 bases short, with 7 bases between. This CDR3 contains 11 residues. CDR3 in DNA: TGCAGTGCTTACCGCCCCTACGAGCAGTACTTC. It codes for CSAYRPYEQYF.

Only one count was recorded for this clone. The rearrangement joins TRBV10-3 to TRBJ2-5; 8 bases are a match to TRBD1. Unmatched junction bases numbered 7, after V lost 2 bases and J lost 5 bases. The CDR3 is 15 amino acids. Germline lookup yields CDR1 ENHRY and CDR2 SYGVKD. Written as DNA, the CDR3 is TGTGCCATCAGTGAGAGGGCAGGGGGCTGGGAGACCCAGTACTTC. Translation gives CAISERAGGWETQYF.

The sample holds a few counts of this clone. The gene calls are TRBV5-1 and TRBJ1-1; no definite D call. Germline CDR1 is SGHRS and CDR2 is YFSETQ. This CDR3 is built from 14 residues. V lost 1 base, J lost 2 bases, and 9 bases lay in between. DNA of the CDR3: TGCGCCAGCAGCTTGAGGGCCGACAACACTGAAGCTTTCTTT. Its protein is CASSLRADNTEAFF.

The rearrangement joins TRBV19 to TRBJ2-1; D unresolved. The CDR3 length is 13 residues. Trimming took off 6 bases at V and 8 bases at J, with 14 bases between the two ends. The germline V gene encodes CDR1 LNHDA and CDR2 SQIVND (reference sequence). The CDR3 is CASRSGVLDEQFF. The CDR3 nucleotides are TGTGCCAGTAGATCTGGGGTTTTGGATGAGCAGTTCTTC.

This chain uses TRBV11-2 with TRBJ2-7; possibly TRBD2 for D (5 bases). Looked up from germline, CDR1 is SGHAT and CDR2 is FQNNGV. The CDR3 sequence is 16 residues long. V was trimmed by 1 base and J by 0 bases, leaving 13 bases between them. As DNA, the CDR3 is TGTGCCAGCAGCTTAGCGCGGGTGGAAACCTCCTACGAGCAGTACTTC. It yields the protein CASSLARVETSYEQYF.

This rearrangement joins TRBV11-2 to TRBJ1-5, with D maybe TRBD1 (6 bases). The CDR3 covers 14 residues. Trimming cost V 4 bases and J 6 bases, with 13 bases left between them. The germline V gene has CDR1 SGHAT and CDR2 FQNNGV. The CDR3 reads CASSSTGLSQPQHF. CDR3 in DNA: TGTGCCAGCAGCTCGACAGGATTAAGTCAGCCCCAGCATTTT.

V and J are TRBV15 and TRBJ1-1, with a weak D call TRBD1 (5 bases). Trimming removed 3 bases at V and 0 bases at J, with 8 bases between. This CDR3 is built from 14 residues. The germline V gene has CDR1 LNHNV and CDR2 YYDKDF (reference sequence). The CDR3 sequence: CATSREQVNTEAFF. In nucleotides, the CDR3 is TGTGCCACCAGCAGGGAACAGGTGAACACTGAAGCTTTCTTT.

The sample holds many counts of this clone. The sample contains more than one DNA sequence encoding this CDR3. This chain uses TRBV5-1 with TRBJ1-6, with D uncertain. CDR1 and CDR2 from the germline V gene are SGHRS and YFSETQ. V shed 5 bases and J shed 4 bases, with 7 bases lying between them. The CDR3 is made up of 13 amino acids. Written as DNA, the CDR3 is TGCGCCAGCAGTCCGGATTATAATTCACCCCTCCACTTT. Translating gives CASSPDYNSPLHF.

V gene TRBV7-2 combines with J gene TRBJ2-1, with D maybe TRBD2 (5 bases). V was shortened by 4 bases and J by 10 bases, with 11 bases between the two germline ends. The CDR3 has 12 amino acids. The germline V gene has CDR1 SGHTA and CDR2 FQGNSA. The CDR3 region is CASSYSSGEQFF. The CDR3 DNA is TGTGCCAGCAGCTATAGCTCGGGAGAGCAGTTCTTC. The full variable domain, with the rest looked up from reference TRBV7-2 and TRBJ2-1, is GAGVSQSPSNKVTEKGKDVELRCDPISGHTALYWYRQSLGQGLEFLIYFQGNSAPDKSGLPSDRFSAERTGGSVSTLTIQRTQQEDSAVYLCASSYSSGEQFFGPGTRLTVL.